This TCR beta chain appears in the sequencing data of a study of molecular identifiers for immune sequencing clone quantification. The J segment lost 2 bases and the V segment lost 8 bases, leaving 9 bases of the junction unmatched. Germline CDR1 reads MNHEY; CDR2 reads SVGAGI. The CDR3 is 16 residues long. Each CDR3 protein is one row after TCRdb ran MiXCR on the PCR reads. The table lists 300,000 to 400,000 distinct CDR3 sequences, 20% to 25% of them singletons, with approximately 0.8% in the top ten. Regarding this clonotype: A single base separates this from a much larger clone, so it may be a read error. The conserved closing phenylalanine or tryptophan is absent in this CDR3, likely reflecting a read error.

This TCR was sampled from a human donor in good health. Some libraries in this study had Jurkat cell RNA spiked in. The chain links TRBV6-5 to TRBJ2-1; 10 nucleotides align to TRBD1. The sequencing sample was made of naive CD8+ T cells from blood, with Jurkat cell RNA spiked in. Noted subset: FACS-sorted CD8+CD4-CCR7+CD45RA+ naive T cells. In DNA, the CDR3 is TGTGCCAGCCGCGAGTCCGGGACAGGGGCCTACAATGAGCAGTTCTCC. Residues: CASRESGTGAYNEQFS.